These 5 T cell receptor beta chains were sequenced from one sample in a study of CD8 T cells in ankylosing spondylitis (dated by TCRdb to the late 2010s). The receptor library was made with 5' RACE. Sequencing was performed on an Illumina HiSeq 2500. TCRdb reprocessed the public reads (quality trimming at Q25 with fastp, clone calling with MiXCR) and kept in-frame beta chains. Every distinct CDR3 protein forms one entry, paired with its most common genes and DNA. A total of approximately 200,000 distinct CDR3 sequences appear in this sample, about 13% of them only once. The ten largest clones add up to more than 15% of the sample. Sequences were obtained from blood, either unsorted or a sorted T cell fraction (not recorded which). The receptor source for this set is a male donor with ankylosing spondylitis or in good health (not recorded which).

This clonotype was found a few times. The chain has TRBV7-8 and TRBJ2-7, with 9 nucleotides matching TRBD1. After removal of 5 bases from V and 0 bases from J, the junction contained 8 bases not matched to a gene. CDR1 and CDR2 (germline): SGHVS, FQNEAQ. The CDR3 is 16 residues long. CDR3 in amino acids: CASSIGTGLGSYEQYF. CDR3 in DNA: TGTGCCAGCAGCATCGGGACAGGGCTGGGCTCCTACGAGCAGTACTTC. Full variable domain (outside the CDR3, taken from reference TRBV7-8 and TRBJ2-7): GAGVSQSPRYKVAKRGQDVALRCDPISGHVSLFWYQQALGQGPEFLTYFQNEAQLDKSGLPSDRFFAERPEGSVSTLKIQRTQQEDSAVYLCASSIGTGLGSYEQYFGPGTRLTVT.

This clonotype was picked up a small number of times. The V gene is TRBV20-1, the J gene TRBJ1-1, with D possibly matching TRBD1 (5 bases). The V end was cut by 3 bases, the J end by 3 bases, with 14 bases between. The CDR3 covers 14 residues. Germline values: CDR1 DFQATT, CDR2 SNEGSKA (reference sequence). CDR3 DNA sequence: TGCAGTGCTAGGGACGGGAGAGGGGACACTGAAGCTTTCTTT. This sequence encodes CSARDGRGDTEAFF.

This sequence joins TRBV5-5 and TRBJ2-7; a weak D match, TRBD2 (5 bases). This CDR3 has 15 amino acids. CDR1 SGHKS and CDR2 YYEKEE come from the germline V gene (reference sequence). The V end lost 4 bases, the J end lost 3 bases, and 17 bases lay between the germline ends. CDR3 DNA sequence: TGTGCCAGCAGCACGGCGGGCCAAGCAGGCTACGAGCAGTACTTC. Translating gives CASSTAGQAGYEQYF.

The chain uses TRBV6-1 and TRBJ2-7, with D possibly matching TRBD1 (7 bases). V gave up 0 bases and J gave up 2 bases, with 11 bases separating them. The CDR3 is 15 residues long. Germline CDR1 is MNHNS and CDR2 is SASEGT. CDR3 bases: TGTGCCAGCAGTGAAGCGCCAGGGGGGACCTACGAGCAGTACTTC. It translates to CASSEAPGGTYEQYF.

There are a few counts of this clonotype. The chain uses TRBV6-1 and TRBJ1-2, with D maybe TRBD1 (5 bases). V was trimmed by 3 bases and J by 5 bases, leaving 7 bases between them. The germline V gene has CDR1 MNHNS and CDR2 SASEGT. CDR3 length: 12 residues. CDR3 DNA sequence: TGTGCCAGCAGTGAGCCAGGGTATGGCTACACCTTC. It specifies CASSEPGYGYTF.